Shown below are 11 T cell receptor beta chains from a single sample sequenced in a study of cytomegalovirus exposure and HLA in healthy donors (dated by TCRdb to 2016 to 2017). The library was generated by the immunoSEQ multiplex PCR assay. For the multiplex PCR, a mixture combining 60 forward primers for TCR Vbeta segments and 13 reverse primers for TCR Jbeta segments was used. Drawn from immuneACCESS, this table holds only the in-frame rearrangements with V and J called that TCRdb kept. Clones are partly lost; checked studies trace under half to an unresolved V gene and leave the rest unexplained. This sample has more than 100,000 clones in its table, and 77% of those were observed once. The ten largest clones represent 3.7% of the sample. Sequencing input: PBMCs. Source of these receptors: a human donor in good health.

This chain uses TRBV6-1 with TRBJ2-7, with 7 bases fitting TRBD2. This CDR3 region has 14 residues. CDR1 MNHNS and CDR2 SASEGT come from the germline V gene. V gave up 1 base and J gave up 5 bases; unmatched junction bases: 5. The CDR3 DNA reads as TGTGCCAGCAGTGAAGGGGGAGGGAGCAACGAGCAGTACTTC. This sequence encodes CASSEGGGSNEQYF.

J is TRBJ2-3 and V is TRBV7-8; D perhaps matches TRBD2 (6 bases). Looked up from germline, CDR1 is SGHVS and CDR2 is FQNEAQ. The germline V and J ends were trimmed by 5 bases and 6 bases, with 21 bases remaining between them. CDR3 length: 16 residues. The CDR3 DNA follows: TGTGCCAGCAGCGTTTGGACCCAACGGGGGATCGATACGCAGTATTTT. This encodes CASSVWTQRGIDTQYF. The variable domain in full, completed from reference TRBV7-8 and TRBJ2-3, reads GAGVSQSPRYKVAKRGQDVALRCDPISGHVSLFWYQQALGQGPEFLTYFQNEAQLDKSGLPSDRFFAERPEGSVSTLKIQRTQQEDSAVYLCASSVWTQRGIDTQYFGPGTRLTVL.

The chain links TRBV29-1 to TRBJ2-1, with TRBD1 identical over 9 bases. This CDR3 has 14 amino acids. Germline values: CDR1 SQVTM, CDR2 ANQGSEA. With 3 bases clipped from V and 3 bases from J, the junction kept 3 bases outside the gene matches. The CDR3 DNA is TGCAGCGTTGAGACAGGGGGACACTACAATGAGCAGTTCTTC. It specifies CSVETGGHYNEQFF.

Only one count was recorded for this clone. This rearrangement joins TRBV14 to TRBJ2-7; 8 nucleotides agree with TRBD1. The CDR3 has 16 residues. From germline, CDR1 is SGHDN and CDR2 FVKESK. The V segment lost 4 bases and the J segment 5 bases; nucleotides outside the gene matches: 13. The CDR3 loop is CASSPLPRTGTNEQYF. CDR3 bases: TGTGCCAGCAGCCCACTCCCCAGGACAGGGACCAACGAGCAGTACTTC.

Comments on this clone: Because it lacks the conserved phenylalanine or tryptophan at the end, this CDR3 is likely a read error. V and J are TRBV19 and TRBJ2-7; 7 positions agree with TRBD2. V shed 1 base, J shed 2 bases, and the junction held 5 bases outside the gene matches. CDR1 and CDR2 from the germline V gene are LNHDA and SQIVND (reference sequence). This CDR3 is 15 amino acids long. CDR3 protein: CASSIGGGRPYEQYL. DNA of the CDR3: TGTGCCAGTAGTATAGGGGGCGGGAGACCCTACGAGCAGTACCTC.

The gene calls are TRBV6-4 and TRBJ2-3; weak D call: TRBD1 (5 bases). The CDR3 runs 15 residues. Trimming took off 0 bases at V and 2 bases at J, with 9 bases between the two ends. Germline V gives CDR1 MRHNA, CDR2 SNTAGT. The CDR3 reads CASSDSGRATDTQYF. The CDR3 DNA sequence: TGTGCCAGCAGTGACTCGGGCAGGGCCACAGATACGCAGTATTTT.

The chain carries TRBV28 and TRBJ2-7; 7 bases map to TRBD2. Trimming removed 8 bases from V and 2 bases from J; junction bases left unmatched: 6. The germline CDR1 and CDR2 sequences are MDHEN and SYDVKM. CDR3 length equals 13 residues. As DNA, the CDR3 is TGTGCCAGCTACGGGGGGAGAGCCTACGAGCAGTACTTC. Its protein is CASYGGRAYEQYF.

This clone is a singleton in its sample. This chain uses TRBV21-1 with TRBJ2-7; the table assigns TRBD1, which was not confirmed against the DNA. TRBV21-1 is termed a pseudogene. CDR3 length equals 15 residues. DNA for the CDR3: TGTGCCAGCAGCGCCCGGGACAGGGTATTCTACGAGCAGTACTTC. Amino acids: CASSARDRVFYEQYF.

The chain employs TRBV10-3 and TRBJ2-1; 7 nucleotides match TRBD1. CDR1 and CDR2 (germline): ENHRY, SYGVKD. This CDR3 is 17 amino acids long. V lost 4 bases to trimming and J lost 5 bases; unmatched junction nucleotides: 14. As DNA, the CDR3 is TGTGCCATCAGTGGGGCCCCCGACAGGGTGGGAAACAATGAGCAGTTCTTC. This gives the protein CAISGAPDRVGNNEQFF.

This chain uses TRBV5-1 with TRBJ2-7, with 9 nucleotides matching TRBD1. The CDR3 runs 15 residues. J gave up 4 bases and V 2 bases, and 7 bases lay outside the gene matches. CDR1 SGHRS and CDR2 YFSETQ come from the germline V gene. DNA of the CDR3: TGCGCCAGCAGCTTACAGGGGGCGGGGTCGTACGAGCAGTACTTC. It codes for CASSLQGAGSYEQYF.

The rearrangement uses TRBV9 and TRBJ1-1, with TRBD1 as a possible D gene (5 bases). Trimming took 6 bases from V and 2 from J, leaving 14 bases between them. CDR1 and CDR2 (germline): SGDLS, YYNGEE. The CDR3 length is 14 residues. The CDR3 sequence: CASTLDQGNTEAFF. The CDR3 DNA sequence: TGTGCCAGCACCCTAGACCAGGGAAACACTGAAGCTTTCTTT.